Sequencing of this T cell receptor (beta chain) was carried out in a study of regulatory T cells in long-lasting Graves disease. Findings of the study overall: Blood alone, not thyroid tissue, was studied. Under persistent disease, TRBV28, TRBJ1-2 and TRBJ2-5 were used preferentially.

Specified time point: newly diagnosed GD, antithyroid drugs for less than 3 months. The authors made the TCR library using RNA they extracted from PBMCs. CDR3 size: 16 residues. Germline trimming cut 5 bases from V and 1 base from J; bases unmatched to any gene: 6. Germline V gene data show CDR1 as MDHEN and CDR2 as SYDVKM. Libraries of TCR beta came from iRepertoire HTBI primers plus Arm-PCR of CDR3 regions. TCRdb passed the multiplex PCR reads through MiXCR, listing each CDR3 protein once. The sample holds 620,000 or so distinct CDR3 sequences, about 15% seen once. The sample holds many counts of this clonotype. The antigen is not known. This same sample was also part of a study on T cells in Graves' hyperthyroidism and ophthalmopathy.

Sequenced material: peripheral blood mononuclear cells (PBMCs), taken at new diagnosis, from a patient treated with antithyroid drugs. This TCR came from a woman aged 30 to 39 with Graves disease. The genes are TRBV28 and TRBJ2-5, with TRBD1 matching 11 bases. CDR3 nucleotide sequence: TGTGCCAGCAGTCGCGGGACAGGGGGACTCCAAGAGACCCAGTACTTC. Amino acid sequence: CASSRGTGGLQETQYF.